This is a list of T cell receptor beta chains from one sample in a study of T cell changes during pregnancy in multiple sclerosis. Using immunoSEQ multiplex PCR, the repertoire was profiled, and TCRdb retains in-frame clones only, with some absent. The table has some 61,000 clones, under 95% seen once. Sequenced here: peripheral blood, sampled in the second trimester of pregnancy. These TCRs come from a female donor with multiple sclerosis, enrolled in a pregnancy study. CDR3s include the opening cysteine and the closing phenylalanine or tryptophan. The order of the fields is clone size, V gene, D gene, J gene, CDR3 DNA, CDR3 protein. A D gene is named only where the DNA matches it firmly. Part of the rows lack a size; the others show once, few, many or a class for expanded clones.

clone size: once; V gene: TRBV10-2; D gene: TRBD1; J gene: TRBJ1-2; CDR3 DNA: TGCGCCAGCAGTGAGTGGACAGGGGGTCTTGGCTACACCTTC; CDR3 protein: CASSEWTGGLGYTF
clone size: .; V gene: TRBV27; D gene: TRBD1; J gene: TRBJ1-4; CDR3 DNA: TGTGCCAGCGGGGGACAGGGGAACACGCATGGGGAAAAACTGTTTTTT; CDR3 protein: CASGGQGNTHGEKLFF
clone size: .; V gene: TRBV7-2; D gene: TRBD1; J gene: TRBJ1-1; CDR3 DNA: TGTGCCAGCAGAGGGGGCCCTATGAACACTGAAGCTTTCTTT; CDR3 protein: CASRGGPMNTEAFF
clone size: once; V gene: TRBV6-5; D gene: .; J gene: TRBJ2-1; CDR3 DNA: TGTGCCAGCAGTTCAAGGGGTCACGACGATGAGCAGTTCTTC; CDR3 protein: CASSSRGHDDEQFF
clone size: .; V gene: TRBV18; D gene: .; J gene: TRBJ1-1; CDR3 DNA: TGTGCCAGCTCACCACTGAGGGAGAACACTGAAGCTTTCTTT; CDR3 protein: CASSPLRENTEAFF
clone size: .; V gene: TRBV4-3; D gene: TRBD1; J gene: TRBJ1-1; CDR3 DNA: TGCGCCAGCAGCCAGGACAGGGGGCTGACTGAAGCTTTCTTT; CDR3 protein: CASSQDRGLTEAFF
clone size: .; V gene: TRBV12-5; D gene: .; J gene: TRBJ1-1; CDR3 DNA: TGTGCTAGTGGGACAGGTAGATCTTGGGACACTGAAGCTTTCTTT; CDR3 protein: CASGTGRSWDTEAFF
clone size: .; V gene: TRBV12-5; D gene: .; J gene: TRBJ2-2; CDR3 DNA: TGTGCTAGTGGTTTGTGGCCCGGGGAGCTGTTTTTT; CDR3 protein: CASGLWPGELFF
clone size: .; V gene: TRBV6-5; D gene: .; J gene: TRBJ2-3; CDR3 DNA: TGTGCCAGCAGTTACATCCCGCAGGGGTCGGATACGCAGTATTTT; CDR3 protein: CASSYIPQGSDTQYF
clone size: .; V gene: TRBV18; D gene: TRBD2; J gene: TRBJ2-1; CDR3 DNA: TGTGCCAGCTCACCTGGACTAGCGGGGACTTACAATGAGCAGTTCTTC; CDR3 protein: CASSPGLAGTYNEQFF
clone size: .; V gene: TRBV5-3; D gene: .; J gene: TRBJ1-5; CDR3 DNA: TGTGCCAGAAGCTCATGGGGCAGATATAGGCGCAATCAGCCCCAGCATTTT; CDR3 protein: CARSSWGRYRRNQPQHF
clone size: .; V gene: TRBV18; D gene: TRBD1; J gene: TRBJ2-1; CDR3 DNA: TGTGCCAGCTCACCACGACAGGGGGCGAACAATGAGCAGTTCTTC; CDR3 protein: CASSPRQGANNEQFF
clone size: .; V gene: TRBV5-1; D gene: TRBD2; J gene: TRBJ2-3; CDR3 DNA: TGCGCCAGCAGCTTGGATAGCGGGGGGTTAGATACGCAGTATTTT; CDR3 protein: CASSLDSGGLDTQYF
clone size: .; V gene: TRBV30; D gene: .; J gene: TRBJ1-4; CDR3 DNA: TGTGCCTGGAGGGTCGGGTTTGCAACTAATGAAAAACTGTTTTTT; CDR3 protein: CAWRVGFATNEKLFF
clone size: .; V gene: TRBV19; D gene: .; J gene: TRBJ1-1; CDR3 DNA: TGTGCCAGTATCCCTAGTGCCGGCCTGACTGAAGCTTTCTTT; CDR3 protein: CASIPSAGLTEAFF
clone size: .; V gene: TRBV5-6; D gene: .; J gene: TRBJ2-7; CDR3 DNA: TGTGCCAGCAGCCCCTCTCCCGGGAGTAACTACGAGCAGTACTTC; CDR3 protein: CASSPSPGSNYEQYF
clone size: .; V gene: TRBV7-2; D gene: TRBD1; J gene: TRBJ1-1; CDR3 DNA: TGTGCCAGCAGCTTATATCAGGGGGCGAAGACTGAAGCTTTCTTT; CDR3 protein: CASSLYQGAKTEAFF
clone size: .; V gene: TRBV30; D gene: .; J gene: TRBJ2-5; CDR3 DNA: TGTGCCTGGAATACAGGGTCGGCGCAAGAGACCCAGTACTTC; CDR3 protein: CAWNTGSAQETQYF
clone size: .; V gene: TRBV5-1; D gene: TRBD2; J gene: TRBJ2-4; CDR3 DNA: TGCGCCAGCAGCTTGGGTAGTAGCGGGAGTGTGGCAAACATTCAGTACTTC; CDR3 protein: CASSLGSSGSVANIQYF
clone size: .; V gene: TRBV29-1; D gene: .; J gene: TRBJ1-1; CDR3 DNA: TGCAGCGCAGTCTGGGGGCGGAACACTGAAGCTTTCTTT; CDR3 protein: CSAVWGRNTEAFF
clone size: once; V gene: TRBV7-2; D gene: TRBD2; J gene: TRBJ2-1; CDR3 DNA: TGTGCCAGCAGCCCCCCTGGGGTGGGACTACACAATGAGCAGTTCTTC; CDR3 protein: CASSPPGVGLHNEQFF
clone size: once; V gene: TRBV27; D gene: TRBD1; J gene: TRBJ2-7; CDR3 DNA: TGTGCCAGCAGTTTATACAGGGGGAACTACGAGCAGTACTTC; CDR3 protein: CASSLYRGNYEQYF
clone size: .; V gene: TRBV9; D gene: TRBD1; J gene: TRBJ1-1; CDR3 DNA: TGTGCCAGCAGCGCACACAGGGGCCCGAACACTGAAGCTTTCTTT; CDR3 protein: CASSAHRGPNTEAFF
clone size: .; V gene: TRBV5-4; D gene: .; J gene: TRBJ1-2; CDR3 DNA: TGTGCCAGCAGCTTGGGGTCAGGGGCAAACTATGGCTACACCTTC; CDR3 protein: CASSLGSGANYGYTF
clone size: .; V gene: TRBV13; D gene: .; J gene: TRBJ2-7; CDR3 DNA: TGTGCCAGCAGCTTAGATCCAAGCAAATCCTACGAGCAGTACTTC; CDR3 protein: CASSLDPSKSYEQYF
clone size: .; V gene: TRBV5-5; D gene: .; J gene: TRBJ2-7; CDR3 DNA: TGTGCCAGCAGCTGGTTTGCAGGGCGGATAATCTCTTACGAGCAGTACTTC; CDR3 protein: CASSWFAGRIISYEQYF
clone size: .; V gene: TRBV2; D gene: TRBD1; J gene: TRBJ1-6; CDR3 DNA: TGTGCCAGCAGTGTAGTAGGGGGCCGAGGGAGCTCCTATAATTCACCCCTCCACTTT; CDR3 protein: CASSVVGGRGSSYNSPLHF
clone size: .; V gene: TRBV7-9; D gene: .; J gene: TRBJ1-3; CDR3 DNA: TGTGCCAGCAGCTTAGTTATTGGGTTAGGGGTCGCCTCTGGAAACACCATATATTTT; CDR3 protein: CASSLVIGLGVASGNTIYF
clone size: few; V gene: TRBV7-2; D gene: .; J gene: TRBJ1-1; CDR3 DNA: TGTGCCAGCAGCTTTAGCAGGGGCGCTGAAGCTTTCTTT; CDR3 protein: CASSFSRGAEAFF